This is a list of T cell receptor beta chains from one sample in a study of cytomegalovirus exposure and HLA in healthy donors. Profiled with immunoSEQ multiplex PCR; TCRdb holds only in-frame clones, not every one. The sample shows 170,000 or so clones, 70% to 90% of them seen only once. The sample comprised PBMCs. The receptors here all came from a girl between 5 and 17 years old in good health and CMV-seropositive. Both conserved end residues are part of each CDR3. Each record gives: J gene, D gene, clone size, V gene, CDR3 protein, CDR3 DNA. D genes are given only for firm matches. Not all rows give a size; the values are once, few, many and, for expanded clones, a class.

j_gene: TRBJ2-7
d_gene: -
abundance: -
v_gene: TRBV10-3
CDR3aa: CAITSGQTYEQYF
CDR3nt: TGTGCCATCACCTCTGGGCAAACCTACGAGCAGTACTTC

j_gene: TRBJ2-2
d_gene: TRBD2
abundance: -
v_gene: TRBV5-6
CDR3aa: CASSSYLGTRRGGELFF
CDR3nt: TGTGCCAGCAGCTCCTACCTCGGGACTAGAAGGGGCGGGGAGCTGTTTTTT

j_gene: TRBJ1-1
d_gene: -
abundance: -
v_gene: TRBV12-5
CDR3aa: CASGLVKGTEAFF
CDR3nt: TGTGCTAGTGGTTTGGTGAAGGGGACTGAAGCTTTCTTT

j_gene: TRBJ1-2
d_gene: -
abundance: -
v_gene: TRBV7-8
CDR3aa: CASSEVTGAEGYTF
CDR3nt: TGTGCCAGCAGCGAAGTGACAGGCGCAGAGGGCTACACCTTC

j_gene: TRBJ1-1
d_gene: TRBD1
abundance: -
v_gene: TRBV5-1
CDR3aa: CASSLEAWTGVYTEAFF
CDR3nt: TGCGCCAGCAGCTTGGAAGCCTGGACAGGAGTGTACACTGAAGCTTTCTTT

j_gene: TRBJ1-6
d_gene: TRBD1
abundance: -
v_gene: TRBV30
CDR3aa: CAWNPGTVSSYNSPLHF
CDR3nt: TGTGCCTGGAATCCCGGGACAGTTAGCTCCTATAATTCACCCCTCCACTTT

j_gene: TRBJ1-1
d_gene: -
abundance: -
v_gene: TRBV7-8
CDR3aa: CASSPGSMNTEAFF
CDR3nt: TGTGCCAGCAGCCCGGGGAGTATGAACACTGAAGCTTTCTTT

j_gene: TRBJ2-1
d_gene: TRBD1
abundance: -
v_gene: TRBV7-7
CDR3aa: CASSLEGTGAGEQFF
CDR3nt: TGTGCTAGCAGCTTAGAGGGGACAGGGGCGGGTGAGCAGTTCTTC

j_gene: TRBJ2-7
d_gene: -
abundance: -
v_gene: TRBV27
CDR3aa: CASSLSGTFYEQYF
CDR3nt: TGTGCCAGCAGTTTATCGGGGACATTCTACGAGCAGTACTTC

j_gene: TRBJ2-4
d_gene: -
abundance: -
v_gene: TRBV27
CDR3aa: CASSSGLGGNIQYF
CDR3nt: TGTGCCAGCAGTTCAGGACTCGGAGGGAACATTCAGTACTTC

j_gene: TRBJ1-1
d_gene: TRBD1
abundance: -
v_gene: TRBV10-2
CDR3aa: CASSELGGQSEAFF
CDR3nt: TGCGCCAGCAGTGAGTTGGGGGGACAGAGTGAAGCTTTCTTT

j_gene: TRBJ1-4
d_gene: -
abundance: once
v_gene: TRBV10-3
CDR3aa: CAISPGGLGNEKLFF
CDR3nt: TGTGCCATCAGTCCGGGCGGGTTGGGTAATGAAAAACTGTTTTTT

j_gene: TRBJ2-7
d_gene: -
abundance: -
v_gene: TRBV15
CDR3aa: CATSRDVGGGEQYF
CDR3nt: TGTGCCACCAGCAGAGATGTGGGAGGTGGGGAGCAGTACTTC

j_gene: TRBJ2-3
d_gene: -
abundance: -
v_gene: TRBV27
CDR3aa: CASSLNSGRVKTDTQYF
CDR3nt: TGTGCCAGCAGTTTAAACTCGGGCAGGGTAAAAACAGATACGCAGTATTTT

j_gene: TRBJ1-1
d_gene: -
abundance: -
v_gene: TRBV11-2
CDR3aa: CASSQAGQWAEAFF
CDR3nt: TGTGCCAGCAGTCAAGCGGGCCAGTGGGCTGAAGCTTTCTTT

j_gene: TRBJ1-2
d_gene: -
abundance: -
v_gene: TRBV21-1
CDR3aa: CASSNGAGAFNYGYTF
CDR3nt: TGTGCCAGCAGCAACGGTGCGGGGGCGTTCAACTATGGCTACACCTTC

j_gene: TRBJ2-3
d_gene: TRBD2
abundance: -
v_gene: TRBV11-2
CDR3aa: CASLGLAGGRGSTDTQYF
CDR3nt: TGTGCCAGCCTGGGACTAGCGGGGGGCAGGGGAAGCACAGATACGCAGTATTTT

j_gene: TRBJ1-5
d_gene: TRBD1
abundance: -
v_gene: TRBV4-1
CDR3aa: CASSRTQGSNQPQHF
CDR3nt: TGCGCCAGCAGCCGAACACAGGGGAGCAATCAGCCCCAGCATTTT

j_gene: TRBJ1-2
d_gene: -
abundance: few
v_gene: TRBV19
CDR3aa: CASSNPGTLNYGYTF
CDR3nt: TGTGCCAGTAGTAACCCCGGGACACTTAACTATGGCTACACCTTC

j_gene: TRBJ1-1
d_gene: TRBD1
abundance: -
v_gene: TRBV19
CDR3aa: CASSIKGAVRGHTEAFF
CDR3nt: TGTGCCAGTAGTATTAAGGGGGCGGTTCGGGGGCACACTGAAGCTTTCTTT

j_gene: TRBJ1-2
d_gene: TRBD1
abundance: -
v_gene: TRBV27
CDR3aa: CASSRTGVYGYTF
CDR3nt: TGTGCCAGCAGTCGGACAGGGGTATATGGCTACACCTTC

j_gene: TRBJ1-3
d_gene: TRBD1
abundance: -
v_gene: TRBV2
CDR3aa: CASRETGLPGNTIYF
CDR3nt: TGTGCCAGCAGAGAGACAGGGTTACCTGGAAACACCATATATTTT